The 6 T cell receptor beta chains below were found in one sample sequenced in a study of blood T cell repertoires in COVID-19. Profiled with immunoSEQ multiplex PCR; TCRdb holds only in-frame clones, not every one. The sample has roughly 38,000 clones; about 86% are singletons. Material for sequencing was peripheral blood. The origin of the receptors is a man aged 45-60 years in a cohort sampled during active COVID-19.

The chain recombines TRBV4-1 with TRBJ2-7; D is possibly TRBD1 (6 bases). Germline assignment: CDR1 MGHRA and CDR2 YSYEKL. The CDR3 runs 14 residues. The V end lost 4 bases, the J end lost 5 bases, and 15 bases lay between the germline ends. CDR3 DNA: TGCGCCAGCAGCCGTCGGGGACAAGACCACGAGCAGTACTTC. It specifies CASSRRGQDHEQYF.

DNA for the CDR3: TGTGCCAGTAGTCGGACCTCAGAGGGCTATGGCTACACCTTC. Translation gives CASSRTSEGYGYTF. The rearrangement joins TRBV19 to TRBJ1-2; D is unresolved. CDR1 and CDR2 from the germline V gene are LNHDA and SQIVND (reference sequence). The CDR3 has 14 residues. Trimming stripped 5 bases from V and 4 bases from J, with 14 bases between. The full variable domain, with the rest looked up from reference TRBV19 and TRBJ1-2, is DGGITQSPKYLFRKEGQNVTLSCEQNLNHDAMYWYRQDPGQGLRLIYYSQIVNDFQKGDIAEGYSVSREKKESFPLTVTSAQKNPTAFYLCASSRTSEGYGYTFGSGTRLTVV.

V and J are TRBV11-3 and TRBJ1-1; 10 positions agree with TRBD1. The CDR3 sequence is 15 residues long. CDR1 is SGHNT and CDR2 is YENEEA in the germline V gene. V shed 5 bases, J shed 6 bases, and the junction held 9 bases outside the gene matches. The CDR3 DNA sequence: TGTGCCAGCAGCATCCGGGACAGGGGTGGATCTGAAGCTTTCTTT. Protein sequence: CASSIRDRGGSEAFF.

This clone has just a few counts. This chain uses TRBV6-5 with TRBJ2-7, with D perhaps TRBD2 (6 bases). The CDR3 is 14 residues long. Germline CDR1 reads MNHEY; CDR2 reads SVGAGI. Trimming shortened V by 2 bases and J by 3 bases, and 11 bases separated the two germline ends. CDR3 bases: TGTGCCAGCAGTTACGGCCAGGAGGGCTACGAGCAGTACTTC. Protein: CASSYGQEGYEQYF.

The chain recombines TRBV5-1 with TRBJ2-1; possibly TRBD2 for D (5 bases). Deletions cut 1 base from V and 6 bases from J, with 14 bases between. Germline assignment: CDR1 SGHRS and CDR2 YFSETQ. This CDR3 contains 15 residues. The CDR3 nucleotides read TGCGCCAGCAGCTTGTTGTCAGCGGCCGGCAATGAGCAGTTCTTC. The encoded protein is CASSLLSAAGNEQFF. Based on the CDR3 plus reference TRBV5-1 and TRBJ2-1, the full variable domain is KAGVTQTPRYLIKTRGQQVTLSCSPISGHRSVSWYQQTPGQGLQFLFEYFSETQRNKGNFPGRFSGRQFSNSRSEMNVSTLELGDSALYLCASSLLSAAGNEQFFGPGTRLTVL.

This sequence joins TRBV13 and TRBJ2-1; maybe TRBD2 (6 bases). The CDR3 is 16 residues long. V shed 0 bases and J shed 0 bases, with 9 bases lying between them. Germline lookup yields CDR1 PRHDT and CDR2 FYEKMQ (reference sequence). Here the CDR3 DNA reads TGTGCCAGCAGCTTAGGGACTAGGAGCTCCTACAATGAGCAGTTCTTC. This translates into CASSLGTRSSYNEQFF.